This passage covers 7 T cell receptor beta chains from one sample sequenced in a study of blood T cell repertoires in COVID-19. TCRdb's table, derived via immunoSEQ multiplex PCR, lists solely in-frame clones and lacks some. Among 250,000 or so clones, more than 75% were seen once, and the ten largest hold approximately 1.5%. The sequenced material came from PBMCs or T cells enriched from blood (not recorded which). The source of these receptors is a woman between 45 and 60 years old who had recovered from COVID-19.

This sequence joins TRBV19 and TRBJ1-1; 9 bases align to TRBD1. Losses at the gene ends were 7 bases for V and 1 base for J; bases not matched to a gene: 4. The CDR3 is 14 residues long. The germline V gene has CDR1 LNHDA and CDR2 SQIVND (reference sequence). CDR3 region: CASTYRGPNTEAFF. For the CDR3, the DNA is TGTGCCAGTACCTACAGGGGGCCGAACACTGAAGCTTTCTTT.

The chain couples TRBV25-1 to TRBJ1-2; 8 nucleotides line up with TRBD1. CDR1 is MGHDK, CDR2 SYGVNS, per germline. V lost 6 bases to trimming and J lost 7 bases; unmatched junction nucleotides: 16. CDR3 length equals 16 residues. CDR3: CASSQFRAGGKGGYTF. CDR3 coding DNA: TGTGCCAGCAGCCAGTTCAGGGCAGGGGGCAAAGGTGGCTACACCTTC.

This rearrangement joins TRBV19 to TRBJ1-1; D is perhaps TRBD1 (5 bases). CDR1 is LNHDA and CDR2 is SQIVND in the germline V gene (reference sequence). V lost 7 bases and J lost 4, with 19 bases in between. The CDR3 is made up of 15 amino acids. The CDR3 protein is CASTLGAVLGTEAFF. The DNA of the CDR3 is TGTGCCAGTACCTTAGGGGCAGTGCTGGGCACTGAAGCTTTCTTT.

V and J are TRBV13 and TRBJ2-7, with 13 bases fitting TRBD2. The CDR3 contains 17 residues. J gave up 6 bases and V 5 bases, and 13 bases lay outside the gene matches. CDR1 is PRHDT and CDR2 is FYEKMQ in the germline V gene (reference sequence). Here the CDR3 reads CASSAAGLAGAMGEQYF. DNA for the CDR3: TGTGCCAGCAGCGCGGCCGGACTAGCGGGGGCTATGGGCGAGCAGTACTTC.

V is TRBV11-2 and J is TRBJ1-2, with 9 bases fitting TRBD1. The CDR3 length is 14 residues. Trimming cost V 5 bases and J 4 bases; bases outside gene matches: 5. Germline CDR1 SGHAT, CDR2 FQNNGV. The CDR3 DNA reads TGTGCCAGCAGCCCCGGGACAGGGAGCTATGGCTACACCTTC. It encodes CASSPGTGSYGYTF.

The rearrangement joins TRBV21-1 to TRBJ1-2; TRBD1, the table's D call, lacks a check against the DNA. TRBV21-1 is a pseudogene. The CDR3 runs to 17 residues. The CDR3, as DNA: TGTGCCAGCGACCGACAGGCCCCTTTTCATAACCCCTATGGCTACACCTTC. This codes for CASDRQAPFHNPYGYTF.

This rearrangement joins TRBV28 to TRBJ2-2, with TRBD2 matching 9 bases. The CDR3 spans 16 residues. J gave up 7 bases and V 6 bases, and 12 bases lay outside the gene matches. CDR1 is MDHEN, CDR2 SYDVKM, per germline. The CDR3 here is CASSLLGSGSGGELFF. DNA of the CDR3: TGTGCCAGCAGCCTCCTCGGTAGCGGGAGTGGCGGGGAGCTGTTTTTT.